A single sample is the source of the 24 T cell receptor beta chains below, sequenced in a study of identical twins. TCRdb independently ran MiXCR on the 5' RACE reads; one entry per CDR3 protein. In the table there are 270,000 or so distinct CDR3 sequences, approximately 8.3% of which are singletons. This sample also belongs to another study, concerning yellow fever vaccine responses in identical twins.

Sequences were obtained from CD8+ T cells sorted from blood. The receptors here all came from a woman aged 18-29 years in good health.

The chain uses TRBV20-1 and TRBJ2-3; 11 bases line up with TRBD2. The trim removed 6 bases at V and 6 bases at J, leaving 11 bases unmatched. In germline, CDR1 is DFQATT, CDR2 SNEGSKA (reference sequence). The CDR3 runs to 15 residues. CDR3 protein: CSATLAGVLGDTQYF. DNA for the CDR3: TGCAGTGCCACACTAGCGGGAGTTCTGGGTGATACGCAGTATTTT.

This clonotype has more than one count but fewer than ten. The chain carries TRBV30 and TRBJ2-3; D remains unclear. The CDR3 consists of 11 residues. The germline V and J ends were trimmed by 4 bases and 2 bases, with 4 bases remaining between them. CDR1 and CDR2 (germline): GTSNPN, SVGIG (reference sequence). In DNA form, the CDR3 reads TGTGCCTGGACCATCACAGATACGCAGTATTTT. This sequence encodes CAWTITDTQYF. Combining the CDR3 with reference TRBV30 and TRBJ2-3 gives the whole variable domain SQTIHQWPATLVQPVGSPLSLECTVEGTSNPNLYWYRQAAGRGLQLLFYSVGIGQISSEVPQNLSASRPQDRQFILSSKKLLLSDSGFYLCAWTITDTQYFGPGTRLTVL.

The rearrangement uses TRBV9 and TRBJ2-7, with TRBD1 matching over 8 bases. This CDR3 comprises 15 residues. Looked up from germline, CDR1 is SGDLS and CDR2 is YYNGEE. Germline trimming cut 0 bases from V and 5 bases from J; bases unmatched to any gene: 7. The CDR3 coding sequence is TGTGCCAGCAGCGTAGATGGCAGGGGGCTCGACGAGCAGTACTTC. Amino acid sequence: CASSVDGRGLDEQYF.

This clonotype came up a few times. This chain links TRBV20-1 with TRBJ2-7; D not resolved. The CDR3 length is 13 residues. Between the trimmed V and J ends, which lost 2 bases and 0 bases, there was a span of 8 bases. Germline values: CDR1 DFQATT, CDR2 SNEGSKA (reference sequence). The CDR3 loop is CSARFRTSYEQYF. DNA for the CDR3: TGCAGTGCTAGATTTAGGACCTCCTACGAGCAGTACTTC.

This clonotype was detected a few times. The genes are TRBV28 and TRBJ1-5; D unresolved. V shed 3 bases and J shed 0 bases, with 12 bases lying between them. The CDR3 sequence is 16 residues long. Germline values: CDR1 MDHEN, CDR2 SYDVKM. This CDR3 is CASSFRGTASNQPQHF. The CDR3 bases are TGTGCCAGCAGTTTCCGCGGTACAGCTAGCAATCAGCCCCAGCATTTT.

A few counts support this clonotype. The rearrangement uses TRBV28 and TRBJ2-1; possible D gene TRBD2, 6 bases. The CDR3 totals 14 residues. The ends were cut back, 10 bases at V and 0 bases at J, with 13 bases in the middle. Germline lookup yields CDR1 MDHEN and CDR2 SYDVKM. CDR3 bases: TGTGCCACCATGTCCGGGAGCTCCTACAATGAGCAGTTCTTC. Translation: CATMSGSSYNEQFF.

This clonotype was seen ten or more times. The chain couples TRBV7-9 to TRBJ2-5; 8 bases are shared with TRBD2. Trimming took 10 bases from V and 5 from J; bases not matched to a gene: 12. CDR3 size: 14 residues. Germline assignment: CDR1 SEHNR and CDR2 FQNEAQ (reference sequence). The CDR3 coding sequence is TGTGCCATCGGGAGGGGAGATAGTTTGGAGACCCAGTACTTC. Translating it yields CAIGRGDSLETQYF. Together with reference TRBV7-9 and TRBJ2-5, the CDR3 gives the full variable domain: DTGVSQNPRHKITKRGQNVTFRCDPISEHNRLYWYRQTLGQGPEFLTYFQNEAQLEKSRLLSDRFSAERPKGSFSTLEIQRTEQGDSAMYLCAIGRGDSLETQYFGPGTRLLVL.

The chain is built from TRBV12-3 or TRBV12-4 and TRBJ2-7, with D tentatively TRBD1 (5 bases). The CDR3 contains 12 residues. Trimming stripped 5 bases from V and 10 bases from J, with 15 bases between. The DNA for the CDR3 is TGTGCCAGCAGTCTCGTAGGGGAAGATCAGTACTTC. The encoded protein is CASSLVGEDQYF.

The rearrangement links TRBV12-3 or TRBV12-4 to TRBJ2-5; unclear D gene. CDR3 length: 15 residues. With 2 bases removed from V and 5 bases from J, the gap between germline ends came to 15 bases. CDR3 in DNA: TGTGCCAGCAGTTTAATCACGGATGAACATGAGACCCAGTACTTC. This gives the protein CASSLITDEHETQYF.

This clonotype was detected many times. The V and J genes are TRBV27 and TRBJ2-2, with 9 bases fitting TRBD1. The CDR3 covers 14 residues. J was trimmed by 3 bases and V by 6 bases; bases with no gene match: 2. Germline CDR1 MNHEY, CDR2 SMNVEV (reference sequence). In nucleotides, the CDR3 is TGTGCCAGCAGCCGGGACAGGGACACCGGGGAGCTGTTTTTT. Encoded protein: CASSRDRDTGELFF.

Ten or more counts support this clonotype. The chain carries TRBV20-1 and TRBJ2-3; D possibly uses TRBD1 or TRBD2 (7 bases each). The CDR3 is made up of 17 amino acids. Germline assignment: CDR1 DFQATT and CDR2 SNEGSKA (reference sequence). CDR3 coding DNA: TGCAGCGAGTCCAAGTGGGAGAGGGAGGGGGCAGGAGATACGCAGTATTTT. It specifies CSESKWEREGAGDTQYF.

The V gene is TRBV20-1, the J gene TRBJ2-5; 12 bases are a match to TRBD2. Per the germline V gene, CDR1 is DFQATT and CDR2 is SNEGSKA (reference sequence). The CDR3 consists of 13 residues. The CDR3 protein is CRRTSGAQETQYF. CDR3 bases: TGCAGAAGGACTAGCGGGGCCCAAGAGACCCAGTACTTC.

The chain recombines TRBV12-3 or TRBV12-4 with TRBJ1-2; D not certain. CDR3 size: 12 residues. Trimming took 3 bases from V and 8 from J, leaving 10 bases between them. The CDR3: CASSFIAGGYTF. DNA of the CDR3: TGTGCCAGCAGTTTTATCGCGGGGGGCTACACCTTC.

The J gene is TRBJ2-3, the V gene TRBV7-9, with TRBD2 identical over 12 bases. Germline V CDR1 and CDR2: SEHNR, FQNEAQ (reference sequence). The CDR3 covers 16 residues. J lost 2 bases, V lost 4 bases, and 4 bases had no gene match. CDR3: CASSSGLAGFTDTQYF. As DNA, the CDR3 is TGTGCCAGCAGCTCCGGACTAGCGGGGTTCACAGATACGCAGTATTTT.

This clonotype showed up just a few times. V usage is TRBV20-1 and J usage is TRBJ2-3; 8 bases are shared with TRBD2. V trimming: 2 bases; J trimming: 3 bases; junction bases outside the gene matches: 10. This CDR3 spans 16 amino acids. Germline lookup yields CDR1 DFQATT and CDR2 SNEGSKA (reference sequence). CDR3: CSARQRVAGWTDTQYF. The CDR3 DNA follows: TGCAGTGCTAGACAGAGGGTAGCGGGGTGGACAGATACGCAGTATTTT.

V and J are TRBV29-1 and TRBJ2-5; 7 bases map to TRBD1. The CDR3 extends over 14 amino acids. Unmatched junction bases numbered 9, after V lost 3 bases and J lost 5 bases. Germline CDR1 is SQVTM and CDR2 is ANQGSEA. CDR3 DNA sequence: TGCAGCGTTGAGACCGGACAGGCTGCGGAGACCCAGTACTTC. Amino acids: CSVETGQAAETQYF. The full variable domain, rest sourced from reference TRBV29-1 and TRBJ2-5, is SAVISQKPSRDICQRGTSLTIQCQVDSQVTMMFWYRQQPGQSLTLIATANQGSEATYESGFVIDKFPISRPNLTFSTLTVSNMSPEDSSIYLCSVETGQAAETQYFGPGTRLLVL.

The J gene is TRBJ2-1, the V gene TRBV10-3; possibly TRBD2 for D (5 bases). This CDR3 region has 14 residues. The V gene lost 7 bases and the J gene lost 5 bases, with 15 bases spanning the gap. Germline CDR1 and CDR2: ENHRY and SYGVKD. The CDR3: CAIKDGMADNEQFF. The CDR3 bases are TGTGCCATCAAAGACGGGATGGCCGACAATGAGCAGTTCTTC.

This clonotype was counted a few times. As DNA, the CDR3 is TGTGCCAGCAGCTTGGGCAGGGAATTTATGTTCTATGGCTACACCTTC. It yields the protein CASSLGREFMFYGYTF. V and J are TRBV5-7 and TRBJ1-2; tentative D call: TRBD1 (5 bases). TRBV5-7 is flagged as an ORF with uncertain function. CDR3 size: 16 residues. V was pared by 0 bases and J by 4 bases, with 16 bases between.

This clonotype showed up just a few times. The chain recombines TRBV25-1 with TRBJ2-3, with D possibly matching TRBD1 (6 bases). The CDR3 runs 15 residues. CDR1 MGHDK and CDR2 SYGVNS come from the germline V gene. V dropped 4 bases and J dropped 9 bases, with 20 bases sitting between them. The CDR3 DNA is TGTGCCAGCAGTGCAAGGGACACCCCAGCTTTCACGCAGTATTTT. This sequence encodes CASSARDTPAFTQYF.

This clonotype came up a few times. The chain couples TRBV7-9 to TRBJ2-7; the D gene is possibly TRBD1 (9 bases). The V end lost 1 base, the J end lost 7 bases, and 20 bases lay between the germline ends. Per the germline V gene, CDR1 is SEHNR and CDR2 is FQNEAQ (reference sequence). The CDR3 consists of 16 residues. The CDR3 here is CASSLGDRAAGVEQYF. The CDR3 DNA reads TGTGCCAGCAGCTTAGGGGACAGGGCAGCGGGAGTGGAGCAGTACTTC.

This clonotype was found many times. CDR3 coding DNA: TGTGCCAGCAGCCACAGAGGGACTAGCGGGAGGCAAGAGACCCAGTACTTC. It yields the protein CASSHRGTSGRQETQYF. The chain carries TRBV7-2 and TRBJ2-5, with 15 bases aligning to TRBD2. CDR1 and CDR2 from the germline V gene are SGHTA and FQGNSA. V was pared by 5 bases and J by 2 bases, with 6 bases of the junction left unmatched. The CDR3 spans 17 residues.

This clonotype was counted a few times. The chain employs TRBV29-1 and TRBJ1-3; D remains unclear. V shed 5 bases and J shed 1 base, with 12 bases lying between them. Germline V gene lookup returns CDR1 SQVTM and CDR2 ANQGSEA. The CDR3 runs 14 residues. CDR3: CSVSEDVSGNTIYF. As DNA, the CDR3 is TGCAGCGTTTCTGAAGACGTTTCTGGAAACACCATATATTTT.

This chain links TRBV7-8 with TRBJ2-1, with 11 bases that match TRBD2. Germline assignment: CDR1 SGHVS and CDR2 FQNEAQ. This CDR3 has 16 residues. J lost 5 bases, V lost 1 base, and 4 bases had no gene match. The CDR3 region has the DNA TGTGCCAGCAGCTTAGTGGTAGCGGGAGGGAACAATGAGCAGTTCTTC. This encodes CASSLVVAGGNNEQFF.

The V and J genes are TRBV27 and TRBJ2-3, with a weak D call TRBD2 (6 bases). The germline V and J ends were trimmed by 3 bases and 2 bases, with 15 bases remaining between them. Germline CDR1 is MNHEY and CDR2 is SMNVEV (reference sequence). This CDR3 is built from 16 residues. DNA for the CDR3: TGTGCCAGCAGTTTGGCGGGGCCTCGTGTCACAGATACGCAGTATTTT. Encoded protein: CASSLAGPRVTDTQYF.